This record covers a single T cell receptor beta chain. Its ends do not fully match the called genes, so a read error is possible. This sample was taken from a study of blood T cell repertoires in COVID-19. Enrolled through a virtual design, the participants were between roughly 18 and 89 years of age and came from 24 US areas. Grouping used clinical history reported by participants in a survey and questionnaire. The CDR3 runs to 14 residues. Germline-derived CDR1 and CDR2 are SGHVS and FQNEAQ. Measured with immunoSEQ multiplex PCR; TCRdb has only the in-frame clones, and not every one. This table holds some 210,000 clones, around 90% found once.

The sequencing input was PBMCs or T cells enriched from blood (not recorded which). The rearrangement joins TRBV7-8 to TRBJ1-1, with D possibly TRBD1 on 5 matching bases. This receptor was taken from a man younger than 35 with acute COVID-19. CDR3 in DNA: TGTGCCAGCAGTTTAGGACACAGTAACACTGAAGCTTTCTTT. This encodes CASSLGHSNTEAFF.